Listed here are 5 T cell receptor beta chains from one sample, sequenced in a study of graft-versus-host responses after intestinal transplantation. Measured with immunoSEQ multiplex PCR; TCRdb has only the in-frame clones, and not every one. Of 80,000 to 90,000 clones in the sample, 92% were seen once. Their antigens are not known. The sequenced sample was unstimulated CD4+ T cells sorted from spleen or lymph node cells, obtained before intestinal transplant. Receptors were obtained from a human donor who received an intestinal transplant.

The chain combines TRBV28 with TRBJ2-7, with 8 positions matching TRBD2. V was clipped by 7 bases and J by 5 bases; unmatched bases: 7. Germline CDR1 is MDHEN and CDR2 is SYDVKM. This CDR3 is 13 amino acids long. This chain's CDR3 is CASNGGVVNEQYF. The CDR3 coding sequence is TGTGCCAGCAACGGGGGGGTCGTAAACGAGCAGTACTTC.

The chain combines TRBV5-4 with TRBJ2-1; TRBD1 matches 9 bases. There are 16 residues in the CDR3. Germline loops: CDR1 SGHNT, CDR2 YYREEE (reference sequence). V lost 3 bases and J lost 6; bases outside the gene matches: 10. The CDR3 coding sequence is TGTGCCAGCAGCTCATCCGGGACAGGGCGTCTCAATGAGCAGTTCTTC. Amino acid sequence: CASSSSGTGRLNEQFF. The full variable domain, completed using reference TRBV5-4 and TRBJ2-1, is ETGVTQSPTHLIKTRGQQVTLRCSSQSGHNTVSWYQQALGQGPQFIFQYYREEENGRGNFPPRFSGLQFPNYSSELNVNALELDDSALYLCASSSSGTGRLNEQFFGPGTRLTVL.

The table lists this clone with a few counts. The rearrangement links TRBV5-8 to TRBJ2-1; 11 positions match TRBD1. V shed 4 bases, J shed 7 bases, and the junction held 4 bases outside the gene matches. Germline V gene lookup returns CDR1 SGHTS and CDR2 YDEGEE. The length of the CDR3 is 14 residues. The CDR3 is CASSLGQGGNEQFF. In DNA, the CDR3 is TGTGCCAGCAGCCTGGGACAGGGGGGGAATGAGCAGTTCTTC.

This chain joins TRBV5-1 and TRBJ2-3; D is ambiguous. The germline gives CDR1 SGHRS, CDR2 YFSETQ. Trimming cost V 1 base and J 6 bases, with 12 bases left between them. This CDR3 contains 14 residues. CDR3 sequence reads: CASSLYDMKDTQYF. CDR3 bases: TGCGCCAGCAGCTTGTACGACATGAAGGATACGCAGTATTTT.

This chain uses TRBV29-1 with TRBJ2-1; possibly TRBD1 or TRBD2 for D (6 bases each). Germline V gene data show CDR1 as SQVTM and CDR2 as ANQGSEA. The CDR3 sequence is 14 residues long. V lost 5 bases and J 4 bases, leaving 15 bases between the germline ends. CDR3 protein: CSVCKGGPYNEQFF. CDR3 in DNA: TGCAGCGTTTGTAAGGGGGGTCCTTACAATGAGCAGTTCTTC.